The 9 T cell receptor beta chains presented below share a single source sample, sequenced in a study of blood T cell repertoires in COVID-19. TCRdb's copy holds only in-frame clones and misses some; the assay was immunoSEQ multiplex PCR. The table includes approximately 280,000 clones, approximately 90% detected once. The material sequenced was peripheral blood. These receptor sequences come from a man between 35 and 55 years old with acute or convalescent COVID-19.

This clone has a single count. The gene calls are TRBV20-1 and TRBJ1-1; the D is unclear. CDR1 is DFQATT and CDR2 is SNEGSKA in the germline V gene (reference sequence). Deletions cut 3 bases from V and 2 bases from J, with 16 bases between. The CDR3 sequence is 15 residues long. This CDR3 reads CSASTNQELNTEAFF. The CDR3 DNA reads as TGCAGTGCTAGTACAAATCAGGAATTAAACACTGAAGCTTTCTTT.

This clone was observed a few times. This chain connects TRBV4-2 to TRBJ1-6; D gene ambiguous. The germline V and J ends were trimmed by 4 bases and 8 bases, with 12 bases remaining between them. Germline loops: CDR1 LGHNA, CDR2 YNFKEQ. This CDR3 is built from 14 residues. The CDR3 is CASSLDRGHSPLHF. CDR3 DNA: TGTGCCAGCAGCCTCGATCGAGGCCATTCACCCCTCCACTTT.

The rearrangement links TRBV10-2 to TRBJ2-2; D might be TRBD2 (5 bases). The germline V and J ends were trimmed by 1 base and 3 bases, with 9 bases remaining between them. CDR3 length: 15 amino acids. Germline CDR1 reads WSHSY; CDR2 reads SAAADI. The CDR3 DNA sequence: TGCGCCAGCAGTGAGTACGCGGAGGACACCGGGGAGCTGTTTTTT. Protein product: CASSEYAEDTGELFF.

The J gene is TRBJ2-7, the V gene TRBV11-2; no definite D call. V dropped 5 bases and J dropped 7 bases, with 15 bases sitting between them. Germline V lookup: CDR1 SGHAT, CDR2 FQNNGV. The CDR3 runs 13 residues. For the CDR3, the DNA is TGTGCCAGCAGCCCTACCCTGAGATGGGAGCAGTACTTC. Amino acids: CASSPTLRWEQYF.

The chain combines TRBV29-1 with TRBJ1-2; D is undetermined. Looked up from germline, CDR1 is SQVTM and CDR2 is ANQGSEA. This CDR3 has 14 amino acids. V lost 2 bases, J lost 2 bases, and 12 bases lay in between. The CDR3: CSVERPGGNYGYTF. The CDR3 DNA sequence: TGCAGCGTTGAACGCCCGGGAGGGAACTATGGCTACACCTTC.

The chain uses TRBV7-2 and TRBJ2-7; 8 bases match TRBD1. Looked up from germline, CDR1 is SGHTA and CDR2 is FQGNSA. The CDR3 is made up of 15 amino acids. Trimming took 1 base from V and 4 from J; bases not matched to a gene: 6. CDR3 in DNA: TGTGCCAGCAGCTTAGTGCAGGGGGCCGCTTACGAGCAGTACTTC. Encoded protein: CASSLVQGAAYEQYF. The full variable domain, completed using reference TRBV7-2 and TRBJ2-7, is GAGVSQSPSNKVTEKGKDVELRCDPISGHTALYWYRQSLGQGLEFLIYFQGNSAPDKSGLPSDRFSAERTGGSVSTLTIQRTQQEDSAVYLCASSLVQGAAYEQYFGPGTRLTVT.

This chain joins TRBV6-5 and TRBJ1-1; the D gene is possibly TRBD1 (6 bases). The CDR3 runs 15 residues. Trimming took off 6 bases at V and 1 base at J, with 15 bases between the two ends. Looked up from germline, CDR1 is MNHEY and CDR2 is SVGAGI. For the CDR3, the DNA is TGTGCCAGCAGCCACCCAACAGGGAGGAACACTGAAGCTTTCTTT. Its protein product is CASSHPTGRNTEAFF.

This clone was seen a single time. CDR3 in DNA: TGTGCCACCACCACGGGAGCCAATAATTCACCCCTCCACTTT. Encoded protein: CATTTGANNSPLHF. The chain links TRBV2 to TRBJ1-6; D uncertain. V shed 10 bases and J shed 5 bases, with 15 bases lying between them. This CDR3 region has 14 residues. Germline V gene lookup returns CDR1 SNHLY and CDR2 FYNNEI.

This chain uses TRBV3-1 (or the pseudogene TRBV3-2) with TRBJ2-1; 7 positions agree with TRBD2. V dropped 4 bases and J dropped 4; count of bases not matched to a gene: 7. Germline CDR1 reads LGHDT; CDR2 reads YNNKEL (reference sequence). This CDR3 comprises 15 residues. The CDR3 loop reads CASSPLGGGYNEQFF. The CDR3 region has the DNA TGTGCCAGCAGCCCCCTGGGGGGGGGATACAATGAGCAGTTCTTC.